Listed here are 18 T cell receptor beta chains from one sample, sequenced in a study of cytomegalovirus exposure and HLA in healthy donors. The PCR was carried out with 60 Vbeta primers and 13 Jbeta primers. Repertoires were generated with immunoSEQ multiplex PCR, while TCRdb's copy carries only in-frame clones and drops some. The sample contains 150,000 or so clones, approximately 75% of which appear only once. Sequenced material: PBMCs. These receptors were taken from a young man in good health and CMV-seronegative.

The chain joins TRBV4-3 to TRBJ2-7; tentative D call: TRBD1 (6 bases). In germline, CDR1 is LGHNA, CDR2 YSLEER. The V end was cut by 3 bases, the J end by 8 bases, with 23 bases between. CDR3 length: 16 amino acids. The CDR3 sequence is CASSQGYGRGYPKQYF. CDR3 in DNA: TGCGCCAGCAGCCAGGGGTATGGCAGGGGTTACCCGAAGCAGTACTTC.

The CDR3 DNA sequence: TGCGCCAGCAGCCACAGCGGGGGGGCCTACAATGAGCAGTTCTTC. Encoded protein: CASSHSGGAYNEQFF. The genes are TRBV4-3 and TRBJ2-1, with 10 positions matching TRBD2. J gave up 2 bases and V 3 bases, and 1 base lay outside the gene matches. The CDR3 contains 15 residues. Germline CDR1 is LGHNA and CDR2 is YSLEER.

The gene calls are TRBV4-3 and TRBJ2-5; TRBD2 is a possible D gene (7 bases). CDR1 and CDR2 (germline): LGHNA, YSLEER. There are 15 residues in the CDR3. V was clipped by 4 bases and J by 5 bases, with 17 bases between them. CDR3 in amino acids: CASSRGKGGGETQYF. The CDR3 coding sequence is TGCGCCAGCAGCCGAGGGAAGGGGGGGGGCGAGACCCAGTACTTC.

The chain has TRBV21-1 and TRBJ2-7; the table's D gene call, TRBD2, was not cross checked with the DNA. TRBV21-1 is a documented pseudogene. The CDR3 runs 14 residues. The CDR3 reads CASSLEGSPYEQYV. For the CDR3, the DNA is TGTGCCAGCAGCCTGGAGGGCAGCCCCTACGAGCAGTACGTC.

This sequence joins TRBV15 and TRBJ2-3; maybe TRBD1 (8 bases). Trimming took 5 bases from V and 2 from J, leaving 17 bases between them. From germline, CDR1 is LNHNV and CDR2 YYDKDF (reference sequence). The CDR3 length is 16 residues. The CDR3 region has the DNA TGTGCCACCAGCCCCGGACAGGGAGGGGTCACAGATACGCAGTATTTT. It yields the protein CATSPGQGGVTDTQYF. Full variable domain (remainder filled in from reference TRBV15 and TRBJ2-3): DAMVIQNPRYQVTQFGKPVTLSCSQTLNHNVMYWYQQKSSQAPKLLFHYYDKDFNNEADTPDNFQSRRPNTSFCFLDIRSPGLGDTAMYLCATSPGQGGVTDTQYFGPGTRLTVL.

The rearrangement joins TRBV2 to TRBJ2-1; 7 bases match TRBD2. There are 19 residues in the CDR3. Germline trimming cut 3 bases from V and 0 bases from J; bases unmatched to any gene: 14. Per germline, CDR1 SNHLY and CDR2 FYNNEI. The DNA for the CDR3 is TGTGCCAGCAGTGAGTTCGGGCTAGCGGAGTTAAGCTCCTACAATGAGCAGTTCTTC. Its protein is CASSEFGLAELSSYNEQFF.

CDR3 sequence (DNA): TGTGCCAGCAGCTTAGGCCAGGGCTCCGGGGAGCTGTTTTTT. It specifies CASSLGQGSGELFF. V usage is TRBV13 and J usage is TRBJ2-2, with a possible D match to TRBD1 (5 bases). Germline CDR1 reads PRHDT; CDR2 reads FYEKMQ (reference sequence). The CDR3 runs to 14 residues. The V gene lost 0 bases and the J gene lost 6 bases, with 8 bases spanning the gap.

CDR3 sequence (DNA): TGTGCCAGCAGCGCTACTAGCGGGGGCCTCCCAGAAGAGACCCAGTACTTC. Encoded protein: CASSATSGGLPEETQYF. The gene calls are TRBV11-2 and TRBJ2-5; 11 bases map to TRBD2. With 5 bases clipped from V and 3 bases from J, the junction kept 11 bases outside the gene matches. This CDR3 region has 17 residues. CDR1 and CDR2 from the germline V gene are SGHAT and FQNNGV.

The chain recombines TRBV13 with TRBJ2-5; 9 nucleotides match TRBD1. The germline CDR1 and CDR2 sequences are PRHDT and FYEKMQ (reference sequence). This CDR3 contains 14 residues. The V gene end was trimmed by 5 bases and the J gene end by 5 bases; junction bases not matched to a gene: 6. The CDR3 spells CASSPGQGRETQYF. CDR3 in DNA: TGTGCCAGCAGCCCGGGACAGGGTCGGGAGACCCAGTACTTC.

V gene TRBV7-3 combines with J gene TRBJ2-1; TRBD2 is a possible D gene (5 bases). Trimming shortened V by 2 bases and J by 6 bases, and 11 bases separated the two germline ends. Looked up from germline, CDR1 is SGHTA and CDR2 is FQGTGA. The CDR3 is 14 residues long. The CDR3 DNA is TGTGCCAGCAGCTTAGGGCTAGCTGGCAATGAGCAGTTCTTC. This gives the protein CASSLGLAGNEQFF.

The chain is built from TRBV2 and TRBJ1-2; TRBD1 matches 12 bases. The CDR3 has 14 residues. Per the germline V gene, CDR1 is SNHLY and CDR2 is FYNNEI. With 9 bases clipped from V and 4 bases from J, the junction kept 6 bases outside the gene matches. The CDR3 region is CASPGQGAGYGYTF. The CDR3 DNA reads as TGTGCCAGTCCGGGACAGGGGGCAGGCTATGGCTACACCTTC.

This chain links TRBV30 with TRBJ1-6; no clear D. V gave up 2 bases and J gave up 11 bases, with 7 bases separating them. Per the germline V gene, CDR1 is GTSNPN and CDR2 is SVGIG (reference sequence). This CDR3 comprises 11 residues. The CDR3 nucleotides read TGTGCCTGGAGTCCGGGGACACCCCTCCACTTT. This encodes CAWSPGTPLHF.

The rearrangement joins TRBV19 to TRBJ1-1; D perhaps matches TRBD1 (5 bases). Germline CDR1 LNHDA, CDR2 SQIVND (reference sequence). The V end was cut by 1 base, the J end by 1 base, with 16 bases between. CDR3 length equals 17 residues. The DNA of the CDR3 is TGTGCCAGTAGTATAGTAGTCCGGGACTGGGAGAACACTGAAGCTTTCTTT. This sequence encodes CASSIVVRDWENTEAFF. The complete variable domain, with remaining parts taken from reference TRBV19 and TRBJ1-1, reads DGGITQSPKYLFRKEGQNVTLSCEQNLNHDAMYWYRQDPGQGLRLIYYSQIVNDFQKGDIAEGYSVSREKKESFPLTVTSAQKNPTAFYLCASSIVVRDWENTEAFFGQGTRLTVV.

This chain connects TRBV14 to TRBJ1-3; possible D gene TRBD1, 6 bases. The CDR3 loop spans 15 amino acids. Trimming left V 1 base short and J 4 bases short, with 11 bases between. CDR1 SGHDN and CDR2 FVKESK come from the germline V gene. Written as DNA, the CDR3 is TGTGCCAGCAGCCAAGTCGTAGGGACAGGAAACACCATATATTTT. This translates into CASSQVVGTGNTIYF.

The chain employs TRBV7-6 and TRBJ1-1; the D is unclear. The CDR3 contains 15 residues. Germline V gene lookup returns CDR1 SGHVS and CDR2 FNYEAQ. Trimming took 4 bases from V and 3 from J, leaving 15 bases between them. Here the CDR3 reads CASSSRRGEDTEAFF. The CDR3 nucleotides read TGTGCCAGCAGCTCTAGGCGGGGAGAGGACACTGAAGCTTTCTTT.

This clone was recorded a few times. The rearrangement links TRBV9 to TRBJ2-2, with D tentatively TRBD1 (6 bases). Germline values: CDR1 SGDLS, CDR2 YYNGEE. CDR3 size: 16 residues. V gave up 0 bases and J gave up 2 bases, with 11 bases separating them. CDR3: CASSVAGDTNTGELFF. In nucleotides, the CDR3 is TGTGCCAGCAGCGTAGCCGGGGACACTAACACCGGGGAGCTGTTTTTT. Using reference TRBV9 and TRBJ2-2 for the parts outside the CDR3, the full variable domain is DSGVTQTPKHLITATGQRVTLRCSPRSGDLSVYWYQQSLDQGLQFLIQYYNGEERAKGNILERFSAQQFPDLHSELNLSSLELGDSALYFCASSVAGDTNTGELFFGEGSRLTVL.

This clone was found once. V usage is TRBV6-4 and J usage is TRBJ2-2; D is perhaps TRBD1 (6 bases). The germline gives CDR1 MRHNA, CDR2 SNTAGT. The CDR3 contains 14 residues. The ends were cut back, 5 bases at V and 4 bases at J, with 11 bases in the middle. The CDR3 is CASSWDTVTGELFF. CDR3 DNA sequence: TGTGCCAGCAGTTGGGACACAGTCACCGGGGAGCTGTTTTTT.

This clone was recorded only once. The chain recombines TRBV2 with TRBJ1-6, with D uncertain. This CDR3 is built from 20 residues. Trimming stripped 1 base from V and 14 bases from J, with 33 bases between. Germline assignment: CDR1 SNHLY and CDR2 FYNNEI. CDR3 in DNA: TGTGCCAGCAGTGAAGATCATCCCTCATGGGTTTCGGGTCCCGCGGGAGCCCTCCACTTT. It specifies CASSEDHPSWVSGPAGALHF.